This T cell receptor beta chain appears in the sequencing data of a study of shared clonotypes between healthy human individuals. Naive CD8 cells lacked CD45RO, underwent positive selection for CCR7 and left out terminally differentiated effector memory CD45RA+ cells. Each donor was a Caucasian adult residing in Nashville, Tennessee. Sequencing used immunoSEQ multiplex PCR; TCRdb keeps in-frame clones, though not all of them. The table shows a few hundred thousand clones, with nearly 97% occurring only once. The CDR3 consists of 16 residues. V lost 2 bases and J lost 7, with 19 bases in between. CDR1 and CDR2 (germline): MNHEY, SVGAGI.

The receptor's source is a woman in her twenties or thirties in good health. Sequences were obtained from naive CD8+ T cells sorted from blood. The V and J genes are TRBV6-5 and TRBJ2-3; a weak D match, TRBD1 (5 bases). The CDR3 loop reads CASSYGRQGWTYTQYF. Written as DNA, the CDR3 is TGTGCCAGCAGTTACGGGCGCCAGGGCTGGACGTATACGCAGTATTTT.